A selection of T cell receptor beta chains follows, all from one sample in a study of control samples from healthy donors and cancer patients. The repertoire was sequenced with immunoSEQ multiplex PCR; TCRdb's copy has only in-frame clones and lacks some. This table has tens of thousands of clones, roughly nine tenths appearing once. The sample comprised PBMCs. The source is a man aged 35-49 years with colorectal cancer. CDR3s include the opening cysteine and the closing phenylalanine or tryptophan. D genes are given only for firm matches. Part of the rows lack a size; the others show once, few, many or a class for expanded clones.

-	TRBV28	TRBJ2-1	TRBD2	CASSRLAGDNEQFF	TGTGCCAGCAGTAGACTAGCGGGAGATAATGAGCAGTTCTTC
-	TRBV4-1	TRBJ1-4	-	CASSQDREEKLFF	TGCGCCAGCAGCCAAGATCGAGAGGAAAAACTGTTTTTT
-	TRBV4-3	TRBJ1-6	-	CASSQAYGAGSPLHF	TGCGCCAGCAGCCAAGCTTACGGGGCCGGCTCACCCCTCCACTTT
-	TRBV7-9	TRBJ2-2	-	CASSLGTVQVPGELFF	TGTGCCAGCAGCCTAGGGACCGTTCAGGTCCCCGGGGAGCTGTTTTTT
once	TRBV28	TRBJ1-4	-	CASSHNGVRKLFF	TGTGCCAGCAGTCATAATGGCGTTAGAAAACTGTTTTTT
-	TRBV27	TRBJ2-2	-	CASSLTGLRGGELFF	TGTGCCAGCAGTTTGACAGGTCTCCGGGGCGGGGAGCTGTTTTTT
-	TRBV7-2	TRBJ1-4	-	CASSYRGPNEKLFF	TGTGCCAGCAGCTACCGGGGTCCCAATGAAAAACTGTTTTTT
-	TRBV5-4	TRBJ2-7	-	CASSPGGGQRAHEQYF	TGTGCCAGCAGCCCAGGGGGGGGACAACGAGCCCACGAGCAGTACTTC
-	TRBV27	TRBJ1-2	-	CASSSNGGDGYGYTF	TGTGCCAGCAGTTCTAACGGTGGGGACGGCTATGGCTACACCTTC
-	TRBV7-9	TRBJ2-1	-	CAQQQGMDNEQFF	TGTGCCCAGCAACAGGGAATGGACAATGAGCAGTTCTTC
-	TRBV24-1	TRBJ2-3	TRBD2	CATGGRGTDTQYF	TGTGCCACCGGCGGGAGGGGCACAGATACGCAGTATTTT
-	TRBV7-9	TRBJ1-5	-	CASTWGGSNQPQHF	TGTGCCAGCACCTGGGGAGGGAGCAATCAGCCCCAGCATTTT
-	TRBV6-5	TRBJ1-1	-	CASTQTGLNTEAFF	TGTGCCAGCACTCAAACAGGGTTGAACACTGAAGCTTTCTTT
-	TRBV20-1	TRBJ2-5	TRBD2	CSASRASGSETQYF	TGCAGTGCTAGTAGGGCTAGCGGGAGCGAGACCCAGTACTTC
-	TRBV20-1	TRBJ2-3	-	CSASLGQLADTQYF	TGCAGTGCTAGTCTTGGGCAGTTAGCAGATACGCAGTATTTT
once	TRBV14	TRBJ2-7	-	CASSLTGYYEQYF	TGTGCCAGCAGCCTCACAGGATACTACGAGCAGTACTTC
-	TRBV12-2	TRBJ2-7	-	CASRRLAGVYEQYF	TGTGCAAGTCGAAGACTAGCGGGAGTATACGAGCAGTACTTC
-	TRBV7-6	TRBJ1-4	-	CASSAMTGTNEKLFF	TGTGCCAGCAGCGCCATGACCGGGACTAATGAAAAACTGTTTTTT
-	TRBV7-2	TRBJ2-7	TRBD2	CASSPSPGLAREQYF	TGTGCCAGCAGCCCCTCCCCGGGACTAGCGCGCGAGCAGTACTTC
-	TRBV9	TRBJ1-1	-	CASSVQGGNSEAFF	TGTGCCAGCAGCGTCCAGGGAGGGAACTCTGAAGCTTTCTTT
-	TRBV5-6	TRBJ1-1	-	CASSFDGNTEAFF	TGTGCCAGCAGCTTCGATGGGAACACTGAAGCTTTCTTT
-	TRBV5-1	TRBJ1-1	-	CASSLKAGPGANTEAFF	TGCGCCAGCAGCTTGAAGGCCGGGCCCGGAGCGAACACTGAAGCTTTCTTT
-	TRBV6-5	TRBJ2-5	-	CASNGNPGETQYF	TGCGCCAGTAACGGGAACCCGGGGGAGACCCAGTACTTC
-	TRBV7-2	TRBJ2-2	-	CASSLVWQKNTGELFF	TGTGCCAGCAGCTTAGTGTGGCAGAAGAACACCGGGGAGCTGTTTTTT
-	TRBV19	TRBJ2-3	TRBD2	CASSKRASGTSTDTQYF	TGTGCCAGTAGTAAAAGGGCTAGCGGGACGAGCACAGATACGCAGTATTTT
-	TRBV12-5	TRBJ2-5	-	CASGLDQRKTQYF	TGTGCTAGTGGTTTGGATCAGAGGAAGACCCAGTACTTC
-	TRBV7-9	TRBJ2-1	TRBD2	CASSFPSGTLDEQFF	TGTGCCAGCAGCTTCCCTAGCGGCACTTTAGATGAGCAGTTCTTC
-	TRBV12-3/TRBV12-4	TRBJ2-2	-	CASSPRDPGELFF	TGTGCCAGCAGTCCCAGGGACCCCGGGGAGCTGTTTTTT
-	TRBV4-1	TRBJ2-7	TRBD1	CASSQPRTGNYEQYF	TGCGCCAGCAGCCAACCAAGGACAGGGAACTACGAGCAGTACTTC
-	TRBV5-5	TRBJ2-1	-	CASSPRLLDNEQFF	TGTGCCAGCAGCCCACGGTTGCTCGACAATGAGCAGTTCTTC
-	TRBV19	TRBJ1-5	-	CASSLGPKGQPQHF	TGTGCCAGTAGTCTTGGACCTAAAGGACAGCCCCAGCATTTT
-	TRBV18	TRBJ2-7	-	CASSPLDNPSYEQYF	TGTGCCAGCTCACCATTGGACAACCCTTCCTACGAGCAGTACTTC
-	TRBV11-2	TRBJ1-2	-	CASSSRQAGYTF	TGTGCCAGCAGCTCCCGACAGGCGGGCTACACCTTC
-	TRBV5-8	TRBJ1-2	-	CASERRPGYTF	TGTGCCAGCGAGAGGAGACCTGGCTACACCTTC
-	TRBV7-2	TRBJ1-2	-	CASSLASRTAETVSTF	TGTGCCAGCAGCTTAGCTTCGCGGACGGCTGAAACAGTCAGCACCTTC
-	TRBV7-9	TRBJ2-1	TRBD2	CASSVSGRFSEQFF	TGTGCCAGCAGTGTTAGCGGGAGGTTCAGTGAGCAGTTCTTC
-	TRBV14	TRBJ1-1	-	CASSHGGRRNTEAFF	TGTGCCAGCAGCCATGGGGGGAGAAGGAACACTGAAGCTTTCTTT
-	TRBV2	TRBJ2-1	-	CASLGGWSYNEQFF	TGTGCCAGCTTGGGGGGTTGGTCCTACAATGAGCAGTTCTTC
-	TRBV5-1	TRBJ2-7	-	CASSFGGTSYEQYF	TGCGCCAGTTCTTTTGGAGGGACCTCCTACGAGCAGTACTTC
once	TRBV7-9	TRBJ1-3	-	CASTPRGLQGNTIYF	TGTGCCAGCACCCCCCGGGGGTTGCAAGGAAACACCATATATTTT
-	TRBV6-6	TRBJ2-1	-	CASSQRGGLYEQFF	TGTGCCAGCAGTCAACGAGGAGGGCTGTATGAGCAGTTCTTC
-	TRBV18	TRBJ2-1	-	CASSPSPDSYNEQFF	TGTGCCAGCTCACCTTCCCCGGACAGCTACAATGAGCAGTTCTTC
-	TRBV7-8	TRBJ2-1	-	CASSFSQVSSYNEQFF	TGTGCCAGCAGCTTTTCCCAGGTGAGCTCCTACAATGAGCAGTTCTTC
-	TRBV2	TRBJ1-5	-	CASKEGRSNQPQHF	TGTGCCAGCAAAGAAGGGAGGAGCAATCAGCCCCAGCATTTT
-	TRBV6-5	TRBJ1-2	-	CASSYDLEWTRGYTF	TGTGCCAGCAGTTACGACCTAGAATGGACTCGTGGCTACACCTTC
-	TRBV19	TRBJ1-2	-	CASSIGRSGYTF	TGTGCCAGTAGTATCGGGAGGAGTGGCTACACCTTC
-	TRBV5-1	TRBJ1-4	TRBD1	CASSSRQTGVGEKLFF	TGCGCCAGCAGCTCGAGACAAACAGGGGTTGGTGAAAAACTGTTTTTT
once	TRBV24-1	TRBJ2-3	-	CATSNSASDTQYF	TGTGCCACCAGTAATAGCGCTTCAGATACGCAGTATTTT
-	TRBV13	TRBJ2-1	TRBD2	CASSLSTSGPYSSYNEQFF	TGTGCCAGCAGCTTATCTACTAGCGGGCCGTACAGCTCCTACAATGAGCAGTTCTTC
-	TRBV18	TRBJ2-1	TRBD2	CASSQTGTSGRDEQFF	TGTGCCAGCTCTCAAACCGGGACTAGCGGGAGAGATGAGCAGTTCTTC
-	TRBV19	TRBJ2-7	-	CARSDSYEQYF	TGTGCCAGGAGCGATTCTTACGAGCAGTACTTC
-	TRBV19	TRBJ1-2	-	CATQKAGDDGYTF	TGTGCCACTCAAAAGGCTGGGGATGATGGCTACACCTTC
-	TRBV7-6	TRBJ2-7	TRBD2	CASSRSGVYEQYF	TGTGCCAGCAGCCGCAGCGGGGTCTACGAGCAGTACTTC
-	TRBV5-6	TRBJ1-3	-	CASSFPSGANGNTIYF	TGTGCCAGCAGCTTCCCCTCTGGGGCTAATGGAAACACCATATATTTT
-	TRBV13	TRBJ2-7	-	CASSFTAVAPTTGTYEQYF	TGTGCCAGCAGCTTCACCGCAGTTGCCCCTACGACAGGCACCTACGAGCAGTACTTC
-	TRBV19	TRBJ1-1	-	CASSIGGYTEAFF	TGTGCCAGTAGTATAGGAGGCTACACTGAAGCTTTCTTT